The 31 T cell receptor beta chains in this list originate from one sample, sequenced in a study of T cell responses to AZD1222 COVID-19 vaccine. Clones were read by immunoSEQ multiplex PCR, and TCRdb kept only the in-frame ones, dropping some. The data show about 180,000 clones, around nine tenths seen once. Sequencing used peripheral blood, obtained on day 0 of AZD1222 vaccination. The source is an adult in good health.

The chain employs TRBV29-1 and TRBJ2-7, with no clear D. The CDR3 loop spans 12 amino acids. The ends were cut back, 6 bases at V and 6 bases at J, with 15 bases in the middle. CDR1 is SQVTM and CDR2 is ANQGSEA in the germline V gene. The CDR3 is CSVASGTAEQYF. The DNA of the CDR3 is TGCAGCGTCGCCTCCGGCACCGCCGAGCAGTACTTC.

The CDR3 bases are TGTGCCAGCAGCTTAGAGGGCAGTAACTATGGCTACACCTTC. Translated, it gives CASSLEGSNYGYTF. The gene calls are TRBV7-9 and TRBJ1-2; D is ambiguous. Germline V gene lookup returns CDR1 SEHNR and CDR2 FQNEAQ (reference sequence). The CDR3 consists of 14 residues. Trimming removed 1 base from V and 1 base from J, with 7 bases in between.

The chain couples TRBV7-9 to TRBJ2-1; D perhaps matches TRBD2 (5 bases). The CDR3 is 14 residues long. The V and J ends lost 5 bases and 5 bases respectively, with 13 bases between them. Germline V gene data show CDR1 as SEHNR and CDR2 as FQNEAQ (reference sequence). The CDR3 sequence: CASSLGVNNNEQFF. CDR3 nucleotide sequence: TGTGCCAGCAGCCTCGGGGTCAATAACAATGAGCAGTTCTTC.

This clone was counted between two and nine times. The chain has TRBV6-5 and TRBJ1-6, with 7 bases that match TRBD1. CDR3 length equals 13 residues. V was pared by 7 bases and J by 7 bases, with 4 bases of the junction left unmatched. Germline V gene sequence: CDR1 MNHEY, CDR2 SVGAGI. The DNA of the CDR3 is TGTGCCAGCAACAGGGGAAGGAATTCACCCCTCCACTTT. Translated, it gives CASNRGRNSPLHF.

CDR3 in DNA: TGTGCCAGCAGGCCAACGGGGGGGGGCACTGAAGCTTTCTTT. Protein product: CASRPTGGGTEAFF. The J gene is TRBJ1-1, the V gene TRBV6-5; weak D call: TRBD1 (5 bases). Per the germline V gene, CDR1 is MNHEY and CDR2 is SVGAGI. This CDR3 has 14 residues. The ends were cut back, 6 bases at V and 4 bases at J, with 15 bases in the middle.

The chain is built from TRBV2 and TRBJ1-1; D remains unclear. The ends were cut back, 1 base at V and 5 bases at J, with 11 bases in the middle. Germline CDR1 reads SNHLY; CDR2 reads FYNNEI. The CDR3 loop spans 14 amino acids. CDR3 protein: CASSEEPQSTEAFF. CDR3 nucleotides: TGTGCCAGCAGTGAAGAACCCCAAAGTACTGAAGCTTTCTTT.

This clone was detected once. The gene calls are TRBV10-3 and TRBJ1-6; TRBD1 might be the D (5 bases). The CDR3 totals 15 residues. The V gene lost 6 bases and the J gene lost 0 bases, with 9 bases spanning the gap. The germline V gene has CDR1 ENHRY and CDR2 SYGVKD. CDR3 residues: CAIREGSSYNSPLHF. The CDR3 DNA reads as TGTGCCATCAGGGAGGGGAGCTCCTATAATTCACCCCTCCACTTT.

This clone was counted only a few times. The chain recombines TRBV6-5 with TRBJ1-1; 8 bases fit TRBD1. Germline V lookup: CDR1 MNHEY, CDR2 SVGAGI. V shed 0 bases and J 5 bases; nucleotides not matched to a gene: 8. The CDR3 runs 16 residues. CDR3 DNA sequence: TGTGCCAGCAGTTACTCGCCCGACAGGGGAGGGACTGAAGCTTTCTTT. Its protein is CASSYSPDRGGTEAFF.

The genes are TRBV3-1 (or the pseudogene TRBV3-2) and TRBJ1-2; tentatively, D is TRBD1 (6 bases). Looked up from germline, CDR1 is LGHDT and CDR2 is YNNKEL (reference sequence). V shed 6 bases and J shed 8 bases, with 19 bases lying between them. The CDR3 sequence is 14 residues long. CDR3 coding DNA: TGTGCCAGCAGTCCAGACAGGCGGGTAGGAGGCTACACCTTC. Translated: CASSPDRRVGGYTF.

As for this clone: Other DNA sequences in this sample translate to the same CDR3. V usage is TRBV5-1 and J usage is TRBJ1-2, with D possibly TRBD1 on 5 matching bases. The CDR3 has 14 residues. Germline CDR1 and CDR2: SGHRS and YFSETQ. Trimming removed 0 bases from V and 5 bases from J, with 11 bases in between. CDR3 coding DNA: TGCGCCAGCAGCTTGGGGCAGGGTGGGTATGGCTACACCTTC. Its protein product is CASSLGQGGYGYTF.

The rearrangement joins TRBV27 to TRBJ2-1, with 11 bases matching TRBD2. From germline, CDR1 is MNHEY and CDR2 SMNVEV (reference sequence). The J segment lost 2 bases and the V segment lost 6 bases, leaving 3 bases of the junction unmatched. The CDR3 extends over 15 amino acids. The CDR3 loop is CASSPLAGAYNEQFF. The CDR3, as DNA: TGTGCCAGCAGCCCACTAGCGGGGGCCTACAATGAGCAGTTCTTC.

This chain connects TRBV29-1 to TRBJ2-7, with D tentatively TRBD2 (5 bases). The V end lost 4 bases, the J end lost 3 bases, and 7 bases lay between the germline ends. The CDR3 is 11 amino acids. Germline V gene lookup returns CDR1 SQVTM and CDR2 ANQGSEA. Written as DNA, the CDR3 is TGCAGCGTTGGACGGGACTACGAGCAGTACTTC. It codes for CSVGRDYEQYF.

The chain couples TRBV19 to TRBJ2-1, with 7 bases matching TRBD2. V trimming: 3 bases; J trimming: 0 bases; junction bases outside the gene matches: 2. Germline CDR1 is LNHDA and CDR2 is SQIVND (reference sequence). The CDR3 extends over 15 amino acids. DNA of the CDR3: TGTGCCAGTAGTATGGGGGGGATCTCCTACAATGAGCAGTTCTTC. Translation gives CASSMGGISYNEQFF.

V gene TRBV18 combines with J gene TRBJ2-7; a weak D match, TRBD1 (6 bases). Germline assignment: CDR1 KGHSH and CDR2 LQKENI. Trimming shortened V by 4 bases and J by 1 base, and 8 bases separated the two germline ends. The CDR3 length is 13 residues. CDR3 sequence reads: CASSRDTSYEQYF. The DNA for the CDR3 is TGTGCCAGCTCACGGGACACGTCCTACGAGCAGTACTTC.

The rearrangement uses TRBV28 and TRBJ1-1; D gene uncertain. V gave up 5 bases and J gave up 10 bases, with 23 bases separating them. Germline V gene lookup returns CDR1 MDHEN and CDR2 SYDVKM. The CDR3 totals 15 residues. The CDR3 spells CASSTPASFRAGAFF. CDR3 DNA: TGTGCCAGCAGTACTCCGGCCTCATTTAGGGCAGGAGCTTTCTTT. Full variable domain (remainder filled in from reference TRBV28 and TRBJ1-1): DVKVTQSSRYLVKRTGEKVFLECVQDMDHENMFWYRQDPGLGLRLIYFSYDVKMKEKGDIPEGYSVSREKKERFSLILESASTNQTSMYLCASSTPASFRAGAFFGQGTRLTVV.

The V call is TRBV5-5, the J call TRBJ1-2; D may be TRBD1 (5 bases). The CDR3 covers 16 residues. V dropped 2 bases and J dropped 5 bases, with 19 bases sitting between them. Germline V gene lookup returns CDR1 SGHKS and CDR2 YYEKEE (reference sequence). The CDR3: CASSLGGGGTEYGYTF. In nucleotides, the CDR3 is TGTGCCAGCAGCTTAGGAGGTGGCGGGACGGAGTATGGCTACACCTTC.

The V gene is TRBV5-8, the J gene TRBJ2-2; 11 nucleotides match TRBD1. With 4 bases clipped from V and 6 bases from J, the junction kept 5 bases outside the gene matches. Germline assignment: CDR1 SGHTS and CDR2 YDEGEE. CDR3 size: 15 residues. The CDR3 DNA reads as TGTGCCAGCAGCCAGGACAGGGGGCGGGCCGGGGAGCTGTTTTTT. Translating gives CASSQDRGRAGELFF.

This rearrangement joins TRBV9 to TRBJ1-6; no firm D call. Germline assignment: CDR1 SGDLS and CDR2 YYNGEE. V was cut by 0 bases and J by 7 bases, with 14 bases left in between. The CDR3 is 16 amino acids. The CDR3 nucleotides read TGTGCCAGCAGCGTAGGAGAAGTTGGGCCCAATTCACCCCTCCACTTT. Protein sequence: CASSVGEVGPNSPLHF.

The chain carries TRBV7-9 and TRBJ2-7, with 8 bases lining up with TRBD2. Germline V lookup: CDR1 SEHNR, CDR2 FQNEAQ (reference sequence). The ends lost 5 bases at V and 3 bases at J; junction bases unmatched: 12. CDR3 length equals 16 residues. The CDR3 nucleotides read TGTGCCAGCAGCCTTGGCGGCGGGGGGTCCCTCTACGAGCAGTACTTC. Protein: CASSLGGGGSLYEQYF.

The J gene is TRBJ2-5, the V gene TRBV9, with 9 positions matching TRBD2. This CDR3 comprises 16 residues. V was clipped by 4 bases and J by 5 bases; unmatched bases: 12. The germline gives CDR1 SGDLS, CDR2 YYNGEE. The CDR3: CASSPSGSGGPETQYF. In DNA, the CDR3 is TGTGCCAGCAGCCCCTCGGGGAGCGGGGGGCCGGAGACCCAGTACTTC.

V gene TRBV7-2 combines with J gene TRBJ2-1, with no clear D. The CDR3 is made up of 16 amino acids. Germline V lookup: CDR1 SGHTA, CDR2 FQGNSA. V was trimmed by 1 base and J by 4 bases, leaving 14 bases between them. CDR3 loop: CASSLVWRTRYNEQFF. DNA of the CDR3: TGTGCCAGCAGCTTAGTATGGCGGACCCGGTACAATGAGCAGTTCTTC. Variable domain in full (rest from reference TRBV7-2 and TRBJ2-1): GAGVSQSPSNKVTEKGKDVELRCDPISGHTALYWYRQSLGQGLEFLIYFQGNSAPDKSGLPSDRFSAERTGGSVSTLTIQRTQQEDSAVYLCASSLVWRTRYNEQFFGPGTRLTVL.

J is TRBJ2-1 and V is TRBV19, with 12 positions matching TRBD2. V dropped 7 bases and J dropped 3; count of bases not matched to a gene: 7. CDR1 and CDR2 (germline): LNHDA, SQIVND (reference sequence). This CDR3 has 16 amino acids. CDR3 nucleotide sequence: TGTGCCAGTATTCTAGCGGGGGGGCAGTACTACAATGAGCAGTTCTTC. It is translated as CASILAGGQYYNEQFF.

The chain joins TRBV4-2 to TRBJ1-3; TRBD1 aligns across 7 bases. This CDR3 spans 16 amino acids. V lost 1 base, J lost 5 bases, and 8 bases stayed unmatched. The germline gives CDR1 LGHNA, CDR2 YNFKEQ. DNA for the CDR3: TGTGCCAGCAGCCAAGGTGACAGGGTTGGGCGAAACACCATATATTTT. Translated, it gives CASSQGDRVGRNTIYF.

The chain is built from TRBV7-3 and TRBJ2-3, with D unclear. Trimming stripped 5 bases from V and 0 bases from J, with 9 bases between. The CDR3 totals 14 residues. The germline V gene has CDR1 SGHTA and CDR2 FQGTGA. The CDR3 DNA reads TGTGCCAGCAGCCCTGGCTTAAGCACAGATACGCAGTATTTT. Residues: CASSPGLSTDTQYF.

V gene TRBV6-2 or TRBV6-3 combines with J gene TRBJ2-3; D gene unclear. CDR1 is MNHEY, CDR2 SVGEGT, per germline. This CDR3 is 15 amino acids long. The V and J ends lost 2 bases and 1 base respectively, with 10 bases between them. The CDR3 region has the DNA TGTGCCAGCAGTTACGGGGTCGGAGGCACAGATACGCAGTATTTT. Its protein product is CASSYGVGGTDTQYF.

This clone came up once. The chain employs TRBV28 and TRBJ1-2; 8 bases match TRBD1. V dropped 2 bases and J dropped 4; count of bases not matched to a gene: 6. The germline CDR1 and CDR2 sequences are MDHEN and SYDVKM. The CDR3 covers 15 residues. CDR3 in amino acids: CASSLQGAWIYGYTF. The CDR3 DNA reads as TGTGCCAGCAGTTTACAGGGGGCGTGGATCTATGGCTACACCTTC.

In its sample, this clone was seen once. This chain links TRBV7-3 with TRBJ1-1, with TRBD1 matching 7 bases. This CDR3 is built from 17 residues. The V segment lost 2 bases and the J segment 0 bases; nucleotides outside the gene matches: 9. Germline CDR1 is SGHTA and CDR2 is FQGTGA. CDR3: CASSLGRGPPLNTEAFF. Here the CDR3 DNA reads TGTGCCAGCAGCTTAGGAAGGGGGCCCCCGCTGAACACTGAAGCTTTCTTT.

The genes are TRBV12-2 and TRBJ1-2. TRBV12-2 is a pseudogene. This CDR3 is 17 amino acids long. CDR3 region: CASRLAGAEPQPYGYTF. CDR3 nucleotide sequence: TGTGCAAGTCGCTTAGCAGGAGCGGAGCCTCAACCCTATGGCTACACCTTC.

The rearrangement links TRBV5-6 to TRBJ2-7; TRBD1 might be the D (6 bases). The length of the CDR3 is 13 residues. Looked up from germline, CDR1 is SGHDT and CDR2 is YYEEEE. The V end was cut by 0 bases, the J end by 7 bases, with 11 bases between. The CDR3 DNA follows: TGTGCCAGCAGCTTGGACAGGGTGGGGGAGCAGTACTTC. Translating gives CASSLDRVGEQYF.

This sequence joins TRBV5-1 and TRBJ1-5; TRBD1 aligns across 8 bases. The CDR3 extends over 15 amino acids. The germline CDR1 and CDR2 sequences are SGHRS and YFSETQ. The J segment lost 6 bases and the V segment lost 1 base, leaving 6 bases of the junction unmatched. The CDR3 reads CASSLSGTGSQPQHF. In DNA, the CDR3 is TGCGCCAGCAGCTTGAGTGGGACAGGTAGTCAGCCCCAGCATTTT.

The chain has TRBV4-2 and TRBJ1-3; tentative D call: TRBD1 (5 bases). CDR1 and CDR2 (germline): LGHNA, YNFKEQ. Trimming removed 0 bases from V and 0 bases from J, with 12 bases in between. The CDR3 totals 17 residues. The CDR3 DNA sequence: TGTGCCAGCAGCCAAGATGGGGCAGGCCGCTCTGGAAACACCATATATTTT. This translates into CASSQDGAGRSGNTIYF.